The 18 T cell receptor beta chains given below trace back to one sample, sequenced in a study of shared clonotypes between healthy human individuals. The protocol was immunoSEQ multiplex PCR, while the TCRdb copy is restricted to in-frame clones and leaves out a portion. In the table there are 450,000 to 550,000 clones, 79% of which are singletons. The specimen sequenced was PBMCs. All receptors derive from a woman between 40 and 50 years old in good health. Some clones in this sample may be carry-over from other donors' samples.

A remark on this clone: This sample also contains other DNA sequences that code for the same CDR3. The chain uses TRBV10-3 and TRBJ2-2; D is ambiguous. CDR3 size: 11 residues. V dropped 7 bases and J dropped 2 bases, with 2 bases sitting between them. Germline lookup yields CDR1 ENHRY and CDR2 SYGVKD. The CDR3 spells CAITNTGELFF. The CDR3 DNA follows: TGTGCCATCACAAACACCGGGGAGCTGTTTTTT.

The rearrangement uses TRBV28 and TRBJ1-5; D is unclear. The CDR3 totals 14 residues. Germline assignment: CDR1 MDHEN and CDR2 SYDVKM. Trimming took 10 bases from V and 4 from J, leaving 17 bases between them. The CDR3 loop is CATRDSWGNQPQHF. CDR3 nucleotides: TGTGCCACACGGGATTCCTGGGGAAATCAGCCCCAGCATTTT.

This chain joins TRBV30 and TRBJ2-5, with D unclear. Germline V gene lookup returns CDR1 GTSNPN and CDR2 SVGIG (reference sequence). Trimming removed 0 bases at V and 3 bases at J, with 11 bases between. The CDR3 contains 14 residues. Here the CDR3 DNA reads TGTGCCTGGAGTGTGGTGGCCACCAAAGAGACCCAGTACTTC. Residues: CAWSVVATKETQYF.

The V call is TRBV6-5, the J call TRBJ2-1, with 10 bases identical to TRBD1. CDR3 length: 15 residues. The germline CDR1 and CDR2 sequences are MNHEY and SVGAGI. Trimming cost V 6 bases and J 6 bases; bases outside gene matches: 8. CDR3 nucleotides: TGTGCCAGCAGAACCGGACAGGGGGGTTTCAATGAGCAGTTCTTC. Protein product: CASRTGQGGFNEQFF.

This clone showed up just once. The V and J genes are TRBV27 and TRBJ2-2; 15 bases match TRBD2. Losses at the gene ends were 0 bases for V and 6 bases for J; bases not matched to a gene: 14. The CDR3 consists of 21 residues. Germline V gene data show CDR1 as MNHEY and CDR2 as SMNVEV (reference sequence). CDR3 in DNA: TGTGCCAGCAGTTTATCGGGAGGACTAGCGGGAGGGCCGGGGAGGGCCGGGGAGCTGTTTTTT. Translated, it gives CASSLSGGLAGGPGRAGELFF.

The chain has TRBV4-1 and TRBJ2-1; TRBD2 is a possible D gene (6 bases). The V gene's germline CDR1 is MGHRA and CDR2 YSYEKL. The CDR3 has 13 amino acids. V was pared by 2 bases and J by 10 bases, with 12 bases between. The CDR3 sequence: CASSQFNGGEQFF. CDR3 in DNA: TGCGCCAGCAGCCAATTCAATGGGGGGGAGCAGTTCTTC.

The chain joins TRBV18 to TRBJ1-5, with a tentative D call TRBD1 (6 bases). The V gene's germline CDR1 is KGHSH and CDR2 LQKENI. CDR3 length: 15 amino acids. Trimming removed 3 bases from V and 1 base from J, with 10 bases in between. CDR3 sequence reads: CASSPDGQSNQPQHF. CDR3 bases: TGTGCCAGCTCACCGGACGGACAGAGCAATCAGCCCCAGCATTTT. Filled out from reference TRBV18 and TRBJ1-5, the complete variable domain reads NAGVMQNPRHLVRRRGQEARLRCSPMKGHSHVYWYRQLPEEGLKFMVYLQKENIIDESGMPKERFSAEFPKEGPSILRIQQVVRGDSAAYFCASSPDGQSNQPQHFGDGTRLSIL.

The rearrangement joins TRBV5-1 to TRBJ2-6, with a weak D call TRBD1 (5 bases). Between the trimmed V and J ends, which lost 2 bases and 0 bases, there was a span of 12 bases. The CDR3 has 17 residues. Germline CDR1 is SGHRS and CDR2 is YFSETQ. CDR3 sequence: CASSFSSTVSGANVLTF. The CDR3 DNA sequence: TGCGCCAGCAGCTTTTCTTCGACAGTCTCTGGGGCCAACGTCCTGACTTTC.

The J gene is TRBJ1-2, the V gene TRBV29-1; TRBD1 agrees at 10 bases. The CDR3 has 12 amino acids. From germline, CDR1 is SQVTM and CDR2 ANQGSEA. CDR3 protein: CSTGTGADGYTF. In DNA, the CDR3 is TGCAGTACCGGGACAGGGGCAGATGGCTACACCTTC.

V and J are TRBV6-6 and TRBJ2-3; D gene uncertain. This CDR3 has 12 residues. CDR1 is MNHNY and CDR2 is SVGAGI in the germline V gene (reference sequence). Trimming removed 2 bases from V and 6 bases from J, with 6 bases in between. CDR3 nucleotides: TGTGCCAGCAGTTACCCGCTCGATACGCAGTATTTT. Protein: CASSYPLDTQYF.

Turning to this clone: Other DNA sequences within the sample encode an identical CDR3. V gene TRBV7-9 combines with J gene TRBJ2-1; 11 nucleotides align to TRBD2. The length of the CDR3 is 14 residues. Germline lookup yields CDR1 SEHNR and CDR2 FQNEAQ (reference sequence). The ends lost 3 bases at V and 6 bases at J; junction bases unmatched: 1. Here the CDR3 reads CASSFGLAGNEQFF. CDR3 bases: TGTGCCAGCAGCTTCGGACTAGCGGGCAATGAGCAGTTCTTC. Variable domain in full (rest from reference TRBV7-9 and TRBJ2-1): DTGVSQNPRHKITKRGQNVTFRCDPISEHNRLYWYRQTLGQGPEFLTYFQNEAQLEKSRLLSDRFSAERPKGSFSTLEIQRTEQGDSAMYLCASSFGLAGNEQFFGPGTRLTVL.

The genes are TRBV5-5 and TRBJ1-2; D possibly corresponds to TRBD1 (6 bases). In germline, CDR1 is SGHKS, CDR2 YYEKEE (reference sequence). V lost 4 bases and J 4 bases, leaving 14 bases between the germline ends. CDR3 size: 14 residues. The CDR3 reads CASSRRQELYGYTF. The CDR3 coding sequence is TGTGCCAGCAGCCGGAGACAGGAACTCTATGGCTACACCTTC.

This chain uses TRBV5-1 with TRBJ2-5, with 7 bases fitting TRBD2. Germline CDR1 SGHRS, CDR2 YFSETQ. This CDR3 contains 15 residues. The V segment lost 4 bases and the J segment 1 base; nucleotides outside the gene matches: 7. DNA of the CDR3: TGCGCCAGCAGCGCCACCGCGGGAGCCCAAGAGACCCAGTACTTC. Translating gives CASSATAGAQETQYF. Based on the CDR3 plus reference TRBV5-1 and TRBJ2-5, the full variable domain is KAGVTQTPRYLIKTRGQQVTLSCSPISGHRSVSWYQQTPGQGLQFLFEYFSETQRNKGNFPGRFSGRQFSNSRSEMNVSTLELGDSALYLCASSATAGAQETQYFGPGTRLLVL.

V gene TRBV15 combines with J gene TRBJ2-3; 8 bases are a match to TRBD1. Germline CDR1 and CDR2: LNHNV and YYDKDF (reference sequence). This CDR3 spans 15 amino acids. Trimming took 6 bases from V and 0 from J; bases not matched to a gene: 5. CDR3 protein: CATRLDRGSTDTQYF. The CDR3 DNA sequence: TGTGCCACCAGGCTCGACAGGGGAAGCACAGATACGCAGTATTTT.

This clone has just one count. This chain links TRBV7-9 with TRBJ2-7, with unresolved D. There are 13 residues in the CDR3. V shed 3 bases and J shed 6 bases, with 12 bases lying between them. Germline lookup yields CDR1 SEHNR and CDR2 FQNEAQ (reference sequence). The CDR3 is CASSFGPTGEQYF. CDR3 sequence (DNA): TGTGCCAGCAGCTTTGGCCCAACCGGCGAGCAGTACTTC.

The chain joins TRBV18 to TRBJ2-5, with D perhaps matching TRBD1 (5 bases). The CDR3 runs to 15 residues. Trimming cost V 2 bases and J 5 bases, with 15 bases left between them. Looked up from germline, CDR1 is KGHSH and CDR2 is LQKENI. CDR3 DNA: TGTGCCAGCTCACCAGCGCAGGGTGCGGTCGAGACCCAGTACTTC. This gives the protein CASSPAQGAVETQYF.

V usage is TRBV4-1 and J usage is TRBJ2-7, with TRBD1 matching 7 bases. The CDR3 consists of 15 residues. V gave up 3 bases and J gave up 3 bases; unmatched junction bases: 8. Looked up from germline, CDR1 is MGHRA and CDR2 is YSYEKL. CDR3 sequence reads: CASSHQKGGFYEQYF. DNA of the CDR3: TGCGCCAGCAGCCATCAAAAAGGGGGCTTCTACGAGCAGTACTTC.

This clone was seen ten or more times. This chain uses TRBV5-1 with TRBJ2-3, with 12 bases aligning to TRBD1. Trimming cost V 2 bases and J 2 bases; bases outside gene matches: 6. CDR1 is SGHRS, CDR2 YFSETQ, per germline. The CDR3 consists of 17 residues. The CDR3 DNA is TGCGCCAGCAGCTTTCGGGGACAGGGGGCTGACACAGATACGCAGTATTTT. Translated, it gives CASSFRGQGADTDTQYF.